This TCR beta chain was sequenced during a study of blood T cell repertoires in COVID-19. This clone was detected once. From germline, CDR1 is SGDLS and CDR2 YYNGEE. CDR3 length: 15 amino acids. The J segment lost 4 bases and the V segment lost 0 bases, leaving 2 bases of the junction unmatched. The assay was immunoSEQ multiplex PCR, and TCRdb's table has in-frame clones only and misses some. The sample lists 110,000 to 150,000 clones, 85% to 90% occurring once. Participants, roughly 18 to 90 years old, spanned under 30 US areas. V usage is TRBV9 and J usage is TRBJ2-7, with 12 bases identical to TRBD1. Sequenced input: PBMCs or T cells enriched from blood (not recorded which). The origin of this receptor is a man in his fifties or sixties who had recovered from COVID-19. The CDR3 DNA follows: TGTGCCAGCAGCGTAGGGGGACAGGGGGCGTACGAGCAGTACTTC. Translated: CASSVGGQGAYEQYF.